Presented here are 26 T cell receptor beta chains from one specimen sequenced in a study of HIV-infected children after antiretroviral therapy interruption (dated by TCRdb to the late 2010s). Library creation used 3' RACE. Sequenced using an Illumina MiSeq. To correct PCR amplification bias, TCR libraries were generated from RNA with a 3' RACE protocol that used unique molecular identifiers. Through fastp at Q25 and MiXCR, TCRdb rebuilt clones from the public reads, retaining in-frame beta chains. Rows are unified per CDR3 protein, each entry keeping the most common DNA and genes. For this sample the table gives around 40,000 distinct CDR3 sequences, of which about 7% were detected only once. Approximately 1% of the sample is held by the ten biggest clonotypes. The treatment or condition tag for this specimen amounts to: PENTA 11 planned treatment interruption arm or continuous ART arm. Sequencing used CD45RA+ CD4+ T cells from PBMCs, pooled from several time points, obtained from a donor given antiretroviral therapy, either interrupted or continuous. The intended sense of this specimen's cell subset or site label: naive CD4+ CD45RA+ CD45RO- T cells. All receptors derive from a pool of human donors with HIV.

The V call is TRBV27, the J call TRBJ2-5; D perhaps matches TRBD1 (6 bases). This CDR3 is built from 14 residues. Looked up from germline, CDR1 is MNHEY and CDR2 is SMNVEV (reference sequence). Trimming took 5 bases from V and 5 from J, leaving 15 bases between them. DNA for the CDR3: TGTGCCAGCAGTCCGCAGGGGCAGTGGGAGACCCAGTACTTC. Translation: CASSPQGQWETQYF.

This clonotype came up many times. The chain couples TRBV24-1 to TRBJ2-7; D might be TRBD2 (5 bases). The V end was cut by 8 bases, the J end by 2 bases, with 18 bases between. This CDR3 spans 15 amino acids. Germline CDR1 is KGHDR and CDR2 is SFDVKD. CDR3 nucleotides: TGTGCCACCACCCCTCGGCGCCGGGAAACCTACGAGCAGTACTTC. Its protein product is CATTPRRRETYEQYF.

This clonotype was found many times. The V and J genes are TRBV28 and TRBJ2-5, with TRBD2 as a possible D gene (6 bases). This CDR3 region has 13 residues. The germline V and J ends were trimmed by 4 bases and 5 bases, with 11 bases remaining between them. CDR1 is MDHEN and CDR2 is SYDVKM in the germline V gene. The CDR3 nucleotides read TGTGCCAGCAGTTCTTTGGGGGGTGAGACCCAGTACTTC. It specifies CASSSLGGETQYF.

This clonotype occurred many times. The J gene is TRBJ2-5, the V gene TRBV6-1, with D perhaps given as TRBD1 or TRBD2 (5 bases each). V shed 7 bases and J shed 0 bases, with 9 bases lying between them. This CDR3 region has 13 residues. Looked up from germline, CDR1 is MNHNS and CDR2 is SASEGT. The CDR3 region has the DNA TGTGCCAGCACCAGGGACCACCAAGAGACCCAGTACTTC. It is translated as CASTRDHQETQYF.

At least ten counts were recorded for this clonotype. The rearrangement uses TRBV10-3 and TRBJ2-3; 9 positions match TRBD2. This CDR3 region has 14 residues. J lost 3 bases, V lost 6 bases, and 4 bases had no gene match. In germline, CDR1 is ENHRY, CDR2 SYGVKD. CDR3 in DNA: TGTGCCATCAGATCTAGCGGGGCGACAGATACGCAGTATTTT. Residues: CAIRSSGATDTQYF.

In this sample, this clonotype turned up many times. The chain uses TRBV28 and TRBJ2-2; 9 bases align to TRBD1. The CDR3 is made up of 16 amino acids. Unmatched junction bases numbered 8, after V lost 5 bases and J lost 4 bases. Germline CDR1 is MDHEN and CDR2 is SYDVKM. CDR3 bases: TGTGCCAGCAGTATCGGGACAGGGCTGGGCACCGGGGAGCTGTTTTTT. Its protein product is CASSIGTGLGTGELFF. Full variable domain (outside the CDR3, taken from reference TRBV28 and TRBJ2-2): DVKVTQSSRYLVKRTGEKVFLECVQDMDHENMFWYRQDPGLGLRLIYFSYDVKMKEKGDIPEGYSVSREKKERFSLILESASTNQTSMYLCASSIGTGLGTGELFFGEGSRLTVL.

The chain is built from TRBV11-2 and TRBJ2-5; D unresolved. Per the germline V gene, CDR1 is SGHAT and CDR2 is FQNNGV. This CDR3 comprises 13 residues. Deletions cut 2 bases from V and 5 bases from J, with 9 bases between. Here the CDR3 DNA reads TGTGCCAGCAGCTTAAGGATTATGGAGACCCAGTACTTC. This gives the protein CASSLRIMETQYF. Full variable domain (remainder filled in from reference TRBV11-2 and TRBJ2-5): EAGVAQSPRYKIIEKRQSVAFWCNPISGHATLYWYQQILGQGPKLLIQFQNNGVVDDSQLPKDRFSAERLKGVDSTLKIQPAKLEDSAVYLCASSLRIMETQYFGPGTRLLVL.

This clonotype was counted ten times or more. The J gene is TRBJ1-5, the V gene TRBV11-2, with D possibly being TRBD1 (5 bases). Germline loops: CDR1 SGHAT, CDR2 FQNNGV. The CDR3 extends over 15 amino acids. The V end was cut by 5 bases, the J end by 0 bases, with 11 bases between. The CDR3 spells CASSRDGISNQPQHF. The CDR3 DNA reads as TGTGCCAGCAGCCGGGACGGAATTAGCAATCAGCCCCAGCATTTT. The full variable domain, in which reference TRBV11-2 and TRBJ1-5 provide the parts outside the CDR3, is EAGVAQSPRYKIIEKRQSVAFWCNPISGHATLYWYQQILGQGPKLLIQFQNNGVVDDSQLPKDRFSAERLKGVDSTLKIQPAKLEDSAVYLCASSRDGISNQPQHFGDGTRLSIL.

This clonotype was counted ten times or more. At one end, the junction sequence differs from germline, possibly due to a read error. The V and J genes are TRBV13 and TRBJ2-5; TRBD2 matches at 8 bases. The CDR3 runs to 14 residues. Germline assignment: CDR1 PRHDT and CDR2 FYEKMQ (reference sequence). For the CDR3, the DNA is TGTGCCATCGGGGGGGGCGCAGGCCAAGACACCCAGTACTTT. It translates to CAIGGGAGQDTQYF.

Many counts were recorded for this clonotype. CDR3 residues: CATSDSGLAGVGEQFF. CDR3 coding DNA: TGTGCCACCAGTGACTCAGGACTAGCGGGAGTGGGTGAGCAGTTCTTC. The rearrangement uses TRBV24-1 and TRBJ2-1, with 13 bases identical to TRBD2. J was trimmed by 9 bases and V by 4 bases; bases with no gene match: 8. The CDR3 has 16 residues. In germline, CDR1 is KGHDR, CDR2 SFDVKD.

The CDR3 region has the DNA TGCAGTGCTAGAGTTGGCTGGACGGGTACCTTAGCGGAGGCCCAGCATTTT. As protein: CSARVGWTGTLAEAQHF. V gene TRBV20-1 combines with J gene TRBJ1-5; D uncertain. The V gene's germline CDR1 is DFQATT and CDR2 SNEGSKA (reference sequence). The V end was cut by 1 base, the J end by 11 bases, with 27 bases between. This CDR3 is 17 amino acids long.

By share of the sample, this clonotype is medium-sized. Relative to the germline gene, one junction end is altered; a read error may explain this. The chain has TRBV10-1 and TRBJ2-7; 9 bases agree with TRBD1. Germline lookup yields CDR1 WNHNN and CDR2 SYGVQD (reference sequence). The CDR3 is 14 residues long. CDR3 in DNA: TGTGCCAGCAGTGATGCGGACAGGGGATATGAACAGTACTTC. It is translated as CASSDADRGYEQYF.

This clonotype qualifies as medium-sized. The chain carries TRBV2 and TRBJ1-1; TRBD1 matches at 8 bases. J was trimmed by 8 bases and V by 2 bases; bases with no gene match: 7. The CDR3 has 14 amino acids. Per germline, CDR1 SNHLY and CDR2 FYNNEI. The CDR3 is CASSEQGAIGEAFF. In DNA, the CDR3 is TGTGCCAGCAGTGAACAGGGGGCAATCGGGGAAGCTTTCTTT. Complete variable domain (other parts from reference TRBV2 and TRBJ1-1): EPEVTQTPSHQVTQMGQEVILRCVPISNHLYFYWYRQILGQKVEFLVSFYNNEISEKSEIFDDQFSVERPDGSNFTLKIRSTKLEDSAMYFCASSEQGAIGEAFFGQGTRLTVV.

This clonotype was detected ten times or more. The CDR3 nucleotides read TGTGCCACCCGCACAGAGCGGGGTGAAGCTTTCTTT. Translating gives CATRTERGEAFF. The chain employs TRBV6-5 and TRBJ1-1; no clear D. Germline lookup yields CDR1 MNHEY and CDR2 SVGAGI. Trimming removed 10 bases at V and 7 bases at J, with 16 bases between. CDR3 length equals 12 residues.

This clonotype is labeled as medium-sized (0.01 to 0.1%). This chain links TRBV23-1 with TRBJ1-4, with D hard to call. TRBV23-1 is identified as an open reading frame with a role that is uncertain. This CDR3 region has 14 residues. Trimming shortened V by 5 bases and J by 5 bases, and 12 bases separated the two germline ends. The CDR3 here is CASSMTEPNEKLFF. Here the CDR3 DNA reads TGCGCCAGCAGTATGACGGAACCCAATGAAAAACTGTTTTTT.

The chain is built from TRBV6-6 and TRBJ2-5; tentatively, D is TRBD2 (5 bases). The CDR3 length is 14 residues. V was trimmed by 8 bases and J by 2 bases, leaving 15 bases between them. CDR1 and CDR2 (germline): MNHNY, SVGAGI (reference sequence). CDR3 in DNA: TGTGCCAGCCGTCCTGAGCGGAAACAAGAGACCCAGTACTTC. It codes for CASRPERKQETQYF.

The table lists this clonotype with a count of one. The chain has TRBV5-6 and TRBJ2-7, with TRBD1 matching over 8 bases. This CDR3 region has 13 residues. The V gene's germline CDR1 is SGHDT and CDR2 YYEEEE. V dropped 4 bases and J dropped 4; count of bases not matched to a gene: 4. The CDR3 sequence: CASSRGQGYEQYF. The CDR3, as DNA: TGTGCCAGCAGCCGCGGACAGGGATACGAGCAGTACTTC.

This clonotype was detected only a few times. The rearrangement joins TRBV20-1 to TRBJ1-4, with D perhaps TRBD1 (6 bases). V lost 3 bases, J lost 8 bases, and 13 bases lay in between. Germline values: CDR1 DFQATT, CDR2 SNEGSKA (reference sequence). The CDR3 length is 13 residues. The CDR3 nucleotides read TGCAGTGCTAGCTGGGGGGCGCCCGAAAAACTGTTTTTT. Amino acid sequence: CSASWGAPEKLFF.

The chain employs TRBV6-1 and TRBJ1-4, with 8 bases identical to TRBD1. The V gene end was trimmed by 10 bases and the J gene end by 0 bases; junction bases not matched to a gene: 10. Germline CDR1 and CDR2: MNHNS and SASEGT. The CDR3 sequence is 16 residues long. The CDR3, as DNA: TGTGCCACCCGCAAACCAGGGGGCCCAACTAATGAAAAACTGTTTTTT. This encodes CATRKPGGPTNEKLFF.

This clonotype was picked up many times. One end of the junction fails to match germline, which may point to a read error. This chain joins TRBV28 and TRBJ2-3; D may be TRBD2 (5 bases). Germline V gene lookup returns CDR1 MDHEN and CDR2 SYDVKM. The CDR3 is made up of 16 amino acids. The DNA for the CDR3 is TGTGCTAGCAGTCCTGGACTGGGAACTAGTGCAGAAACGCTGTATTTT. Protein product: CASSPGLGTSAETLYF.

This clonotype came up many times. CDR3 sequence: CASSLAGTSGSTDTQYF. The CDR3 DNA is TGTGCCAGCAGCTTAGCAGGGACTAGCGGGAGTACAGATACGCAGTATTTT. The gene calls are TRBV7-2 and TRBJ2-3, with 14 bases identical to TRBD2. The CDR3 covers 17 residues. The trim removed 0 bases at V and 3 bases at J, leaving 2 bases unmatched. Germline lookup yields CDR1 SGHTA and CDR2 FQGNSA.

This chain's CDR3 is CASSLGSGSGYEQYF. CDR3 DNA sequence: TGTGCCAGCAGCTTAGGTAGCGGGAGTGGGTACGAGCAGTACTTC. This chain links TRBV11-1 with TRBJ2-7; 9 bases are a match to TRBD2. Germline-derived CDR1 and CDR2 are SGHAT and FQDESV (reference sequence). Trimming cost V 1 base and J 4 bases; bases outside gene matches: 5. This CDR3 comprises 15 residues. Using reference TRBV11-1 and TRBJ2-7 for the parts outside the CDR3, the full variable domain is EAEVAQSPRYKITEKSQAVAFWCDPISGHATLYWYRQILGQGPELLVQFQDESVVDDSQLPKDRFSAERLKGVDSTLKIQPAELGDSAMYLCASSLGSGSGYEQYFGPGTRLTVT.

By sample fraction, this clonotype is medium-sized. An end of the junction does not agree with germline; a read error may underlie this. This chain joins TRBV12-3 or TRBV12-4 and TRBJ2-7; D unresolved. The CDR3 is 13 residues long. The chain's CDR3 is CASSFDNSYEQYF. As DNA, the CDR3 is TGTGCAAGCAGCTTTGACAACTCCTATGAACAGTACTTC.

The chain has TRBV5-1 and TRBJ2-7; 15 bases are a match to TRBD2. J was trimmed by 5 bases and V by 4 bases; bases with no gene match: 1. This CDR3 has 14 residues. Per germline, CDR1 SGHRS and CDR2 YFSETQ. The CDR3 DNA reads as TGCGCCAGCAGCGGGACTAGCGGGAGGCACGAGCAGTACTTC. This codes for CASSGTSGRHEQYF.

V usage is TRBV5-1 and J usage is TRBJ2-3; D is unresolved. The length of the CDR3 is 14 residues. With 0 bases removed from V and 2 bases from J, the gap between germline ends came to 7 bases. In germline, CDR1 is SGHRS, CDR2 YFSETQ. CDR3 DNA sequence: TGCGCCAGCAGCTTGGGACAATCCACAGATACGCAGTATTTT. It translates to CASSLGQSTDTQYF. Full variable domain (remainder filled in from reference TRBV5-1 and TRBJ2-3): KAGVTQTPRYLIKTRGQQVTLSCSPISGHRSVSWYQQTPGQGLQFLFEYFSETQRNKGNFPGRFSGRQFSNSRSEMNVSTLELGDSALYLCASSLGQSTDTQYFGPGTRLTVL.

DNA of the CDR3: TGTGCCAGCAGCTCAAGTTATAGCTCCTACAATGAGCAGTTCTTC. It specifies CASSSSYSSYNEQFF. This sequence joins TRBV14 and TRBJ2-1; D remains ambiguous. CDR3 length: 15 amino acids. The V gene's germline CDR1 is SGHDN and CDR2 FVKESK. The V end was cut by 5 bases, the J end by 0 bases, with 11 bases between.